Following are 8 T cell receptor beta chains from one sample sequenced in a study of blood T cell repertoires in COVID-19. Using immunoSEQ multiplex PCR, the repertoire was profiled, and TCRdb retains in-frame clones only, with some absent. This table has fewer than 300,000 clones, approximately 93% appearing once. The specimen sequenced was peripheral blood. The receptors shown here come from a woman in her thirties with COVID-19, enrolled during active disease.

CDR3 DNA: TGTGCCAACAAAGTGCAGGGGGCCGATAACACTGAAGCTTTCTTT. Translated: CANKVQGADNTEAFF. The chain links TRBV6-5 to TRBJ1-1, with 8 bases lining up with TRBD1. The J segment lost 2 bases and the V segment lost 10 bases, leaving 12 bases of the junction unmatched. This CDR3 is built from 15 residues. CDR1 and CDR2 (germline): MNHEY, SVGAGI.

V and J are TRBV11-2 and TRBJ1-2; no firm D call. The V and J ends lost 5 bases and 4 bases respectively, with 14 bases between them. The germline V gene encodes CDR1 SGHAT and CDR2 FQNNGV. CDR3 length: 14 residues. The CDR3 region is CASSRSTTSYGYTF. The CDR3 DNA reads TGTGCCAGCAGCCGGAGTACTACATCCTATGGCTACACCTTC.

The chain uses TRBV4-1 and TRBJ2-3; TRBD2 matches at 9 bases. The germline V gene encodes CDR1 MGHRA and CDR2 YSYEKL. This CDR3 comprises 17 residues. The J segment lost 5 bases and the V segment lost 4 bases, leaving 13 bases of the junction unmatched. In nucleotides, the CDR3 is TGCGCCAGCAGCCCCCCACCGGGACTAGCTAGAGTAGATACGCAGTATTTT. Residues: CASSPPPGLARVDTQYF.

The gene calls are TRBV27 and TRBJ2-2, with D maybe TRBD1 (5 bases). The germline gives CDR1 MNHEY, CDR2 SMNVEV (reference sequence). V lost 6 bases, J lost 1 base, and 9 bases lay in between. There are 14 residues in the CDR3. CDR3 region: CASRYGQNTGELFF. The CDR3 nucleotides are TGTGCCAGCAGGTACGGACAGAACACCGGGGAGCTGTTTTTT.

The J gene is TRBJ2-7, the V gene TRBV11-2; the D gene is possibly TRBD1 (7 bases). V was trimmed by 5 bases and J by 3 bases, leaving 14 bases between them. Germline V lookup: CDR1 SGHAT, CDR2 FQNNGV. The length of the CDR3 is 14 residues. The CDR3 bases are TGTGCCAGCAGCCCGTACAGGGGAGGCTACGAGCAGTACTTC. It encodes CASSPYRGGYEQYF.

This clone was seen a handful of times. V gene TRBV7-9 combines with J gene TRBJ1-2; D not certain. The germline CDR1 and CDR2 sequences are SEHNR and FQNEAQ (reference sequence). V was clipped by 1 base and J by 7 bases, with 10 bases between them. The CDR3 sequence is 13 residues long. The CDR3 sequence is CASSLEAGGGYTF. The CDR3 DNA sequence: TGTGCCAGCAGCTTAGAGGCAGGAGGTGGCTACACCTTC.

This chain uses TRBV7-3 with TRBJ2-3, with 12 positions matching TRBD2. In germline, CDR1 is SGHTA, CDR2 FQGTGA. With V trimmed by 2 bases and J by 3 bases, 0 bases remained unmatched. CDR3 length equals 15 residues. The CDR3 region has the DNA TGTGCCAGCAGCTTAGGGACTAGCGGGACAGATACGCAGTATTTT. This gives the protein CASSLGTSGTDTQYF.

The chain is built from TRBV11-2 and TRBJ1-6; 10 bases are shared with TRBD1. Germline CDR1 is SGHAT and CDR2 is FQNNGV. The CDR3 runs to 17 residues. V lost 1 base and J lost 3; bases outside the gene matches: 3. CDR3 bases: TGTGCCAGCAGCTTAGGTGGGGACAGGGGCTATAATTCACCCCTCCACTTT. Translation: CASSLGGDRGYNSPLHF.